This TCR beta chain was identified in a study of T cell changes during pregnancy in multiple sclerosis. The CDR3 consists of 14 residues. Trimming left V 1 base short and J 8 bases short, with 10 bases between. Germline values: CDR1 SGHDT, CDR2 YYEEEE. Method: immunoSEQ multiplex PCR; TCRdb's copy keeps in-frame clones and lacks some. The repertoire has around 56,000 clones, about nine tenths of them found once; the top ten carry under 2%. The TCR originated in a female donor with multiple sclerosis, enrolled in a pregnancy study. The sample here was peripheral blood, taken after pregnancy. The rearrangement joins TRBV5-6 to TRBJ1-6; D ambiguous. CDR3 nucleotide sequence: TGTGCCAGCAGCTTGAACGTTCTAGATTCACCCCTCCACTTT. Amino acid sequence: CASSLNVLDSPLHF.